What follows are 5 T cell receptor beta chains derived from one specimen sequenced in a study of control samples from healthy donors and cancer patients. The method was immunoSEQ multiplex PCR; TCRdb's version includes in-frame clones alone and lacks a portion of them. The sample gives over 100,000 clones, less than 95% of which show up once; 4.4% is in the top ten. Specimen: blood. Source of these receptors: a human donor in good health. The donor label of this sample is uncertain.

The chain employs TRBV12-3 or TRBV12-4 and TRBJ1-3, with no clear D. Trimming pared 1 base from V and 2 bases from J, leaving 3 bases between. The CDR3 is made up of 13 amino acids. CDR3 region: CASSLGAGNTIYF. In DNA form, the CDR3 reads TGTGCCAGCAGTTTAGGGGCTGGAAACACCATATATTTT.

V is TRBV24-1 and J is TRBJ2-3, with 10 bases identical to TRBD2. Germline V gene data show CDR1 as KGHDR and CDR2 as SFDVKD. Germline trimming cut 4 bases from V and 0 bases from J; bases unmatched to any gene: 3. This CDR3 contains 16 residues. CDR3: CATSEGTSESTDTQYF. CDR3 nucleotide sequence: TGTGCCACCAGTGAGGGGACTAGCGAGAGCACAGATACGCAGTATTTT.

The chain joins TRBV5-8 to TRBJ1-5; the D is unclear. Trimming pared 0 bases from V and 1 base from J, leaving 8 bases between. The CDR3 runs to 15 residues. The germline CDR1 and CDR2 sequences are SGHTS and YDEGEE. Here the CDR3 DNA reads TGTGCCAGCAGCTTGGCCACGGGGAGCAATCAGCCCCAGCATTTT. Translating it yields CASSLATGSNQPQHF.

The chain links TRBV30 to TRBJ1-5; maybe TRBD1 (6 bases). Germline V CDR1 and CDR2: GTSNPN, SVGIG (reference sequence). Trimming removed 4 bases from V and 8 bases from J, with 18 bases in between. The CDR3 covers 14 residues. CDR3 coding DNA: TGTGCCTGGACGAAGGGACAAAACGGAGAGCCCCAGCATTTT. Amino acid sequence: CAWTKGQNGEPQHF.

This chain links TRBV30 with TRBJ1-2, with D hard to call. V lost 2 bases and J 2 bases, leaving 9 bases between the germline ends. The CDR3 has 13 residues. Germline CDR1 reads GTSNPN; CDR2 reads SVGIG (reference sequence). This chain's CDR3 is CAWSLGDNYGYTF. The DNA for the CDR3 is TGTGCCTGGAGTCTGGGCGACAACTATGGCTACACCTTC. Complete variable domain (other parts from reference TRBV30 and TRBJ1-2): SQTIHQWPATLVQPVGSPLSLECTVEGTSNPNLYWYRQAAGRGLQLLFYSVGIGQISSEVPQNLSASRPQDRQFILSSKKLLLSDSGFYLCAWSLGDNYGYTFGSGTRLTVV.